This entry concerns a single T cell receptor (beta chain). Antigen: not known. The record originates from a study of vaccination and CD4 T cells after COVID-19. V lost 3 bases and J lost 10; bases outside the gene matches: 6. CDR3 size: 14 residues. Germline V gene data show CDR1 as MDHEN and CDR2 as SYDVKM. Treatment described: roughly 10-day PBMC culture with coronavirus spike peptide pools or control peptides (ViraFEST assay). At the Johns Hopkins FTIC core, DNA taken from cultured CD4+ T cells was sequenced by way of the Oncomine TCR Beta short-read assay. TCRdb re-called the PCR reads through MiXCR, storing one row per CDR3 protein. Of 7,000 to 8,000 distinct CDR3 sequences in the sample, 20% to 25% were seen once.

This sequence joins TRBV28 and TRBJ2-1, with 10 bases fitting TRBD2. The material sequenced was CD4+ T cells from blood, cultured in vitro, taken after SARS-CoV-2 vaccination. The sequence was obtained from a human donor who had recovered from COVID-19. The CDR3 nucleotides read TGTGCCAGCAGTTTGCCTAGCGGGAGCCACGAGCAGTTCTTC. As protein: CASSLPSGSHEQFF.